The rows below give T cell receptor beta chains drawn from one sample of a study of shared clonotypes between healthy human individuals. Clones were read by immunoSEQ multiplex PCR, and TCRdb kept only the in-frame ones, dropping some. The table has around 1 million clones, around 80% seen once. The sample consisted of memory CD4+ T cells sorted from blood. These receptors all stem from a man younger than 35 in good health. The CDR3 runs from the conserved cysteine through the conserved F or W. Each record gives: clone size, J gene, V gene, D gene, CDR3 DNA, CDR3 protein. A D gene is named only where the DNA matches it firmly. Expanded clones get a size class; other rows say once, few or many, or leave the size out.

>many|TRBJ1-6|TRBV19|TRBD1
TGTGCCAGTAAGGGTCGACAGGGAGAATCACCCCTCCACTTT
CASKGRQGESPLHF
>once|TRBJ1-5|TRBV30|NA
TGTGCCTGGAGTGGAGGGTCATATAGCAATCAGCCCCAGCATTTT
CAWSGGSYSNQPQHF
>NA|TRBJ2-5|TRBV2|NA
TGTGCCAGCAGTAAGGGCAACCAAGAGACCCAGTACTTC
CASSKGNQETQYF
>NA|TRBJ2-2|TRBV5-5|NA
TGTGCCAGCAGCTTGACAGGGAGTCTCACCGGGGAGCTGTTTTTT
CASSLTGSLTGELFF
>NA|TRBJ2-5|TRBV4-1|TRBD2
TGCGCCAGCAGCCGTCGGCTAGCGGGGGTGCAAGAGACCCAGTACTTC
CASSRRLAGVQETQYF
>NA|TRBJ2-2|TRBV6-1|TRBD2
TGTGCCAGCAGCCGGACTAGCGGGACCACCGGGGAGCTGTTTTTT
CASSRTSGTTGELFF
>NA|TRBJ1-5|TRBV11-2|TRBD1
TGTGCCAGCAGCTTAAACAGGGGGCGCGAACAGCCCCAGCATTTT
CASSLNRGREQPQHF
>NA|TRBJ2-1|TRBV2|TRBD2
TGTGCCAGCAAGAGCGGGGCCGCGGGTGAGCAGTTCTTC
CASKSGAAGEQFF
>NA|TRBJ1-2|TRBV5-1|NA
TGCGCCAGCAGCTTGGATAGCCTCGAGGAGGGCTACACCTTC
CASSLDSLEEGYTF
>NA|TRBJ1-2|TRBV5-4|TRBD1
TGTGCCAGCAGCCGGGACAGCTGGGATGGCTACACCTTC
CASSRDSWDGYTF
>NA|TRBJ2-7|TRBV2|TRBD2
TGTGCCAGCAGTCATCCACCGGGACTAGCAGCTTTGCGAGAGCAGTACTTC
CASSHPPGLAALREQYF
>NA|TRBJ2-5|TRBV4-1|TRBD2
TGCGCCAGCAGCCAAGATACTAGCGGGGAGAAGGGGACCCAGTACTTC
CASSQDTSGEKGTQYF
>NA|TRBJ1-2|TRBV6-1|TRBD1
TGTGCCAGCACCCCAGGGGGAGGGGGTGGCTACACCTTC
CASTPGGGGGYTF
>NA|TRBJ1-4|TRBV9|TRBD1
TGTGCCAGCAGCGCTGGACAGGGTGCGGTGGGTAATGAAAAACTGTTTTTT
CASSAGQGAVGNEKLFF
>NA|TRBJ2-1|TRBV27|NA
TGTGCCAGCAGTTTATCCAAGCCGGGACATTTCATAGAGCAGTTCTTC
CASSLSKPGHFIEQFF
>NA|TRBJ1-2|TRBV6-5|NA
TGTGCCAGCAGTTACTCCCGGACAGCTAACTATGGCTACACCTTC
CASSYSRTANYGYTF
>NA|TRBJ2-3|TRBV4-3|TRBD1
TGCGCCAGCAGCCAAGTTGGGACAGGTGGGCTCACAGATACGCAGTATTTT
CASSQVGTGGLTDTQYF
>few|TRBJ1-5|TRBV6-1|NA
TGTGCCAGCAGGCCGATCGGGCAGTCAAATCAGCCCCAGCATTTT
CASRPIGQSNQPQHF
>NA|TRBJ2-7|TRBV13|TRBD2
TGTGCCAGCAGCTCTAGCGGGAGGTCCTCCTACGAGCAGTACTTC
CASSSSGRSSYEQYF
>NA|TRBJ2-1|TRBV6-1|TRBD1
TGTGCCAGCAGGCCGGGACAGACTTACAATGAGCAGTTCTTC
CASRPGQTYNEQFF
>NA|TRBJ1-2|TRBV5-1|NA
TGCGCCAGCAGCCCTGGAGGGCCAGGGAGGGGTTATGGCTACACCTTC
CASSPGGPGRGYGYTF
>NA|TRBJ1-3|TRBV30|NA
TGTGCCTGGAGAGGCGGGGGCTCACATTCTTCTGGAAACACCATATATTTT
CAWRGGGSHSSGNTIYF
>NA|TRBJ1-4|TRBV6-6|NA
TGTGCCAGCAGGCTCGAGGGAAAACTGTTTTTT
CASRLEGKLFF
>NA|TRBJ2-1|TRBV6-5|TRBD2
TGTGCCAGCAGTTGGGGGAAGACTAGCGGATTCAATGAGCAGTTCTTC
CASSWGKTSGFNEQFF
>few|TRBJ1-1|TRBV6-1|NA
TGTGCCAGCAGTGGCCCAGGGGACACTGAAGCTTTCTTT
CASSGPGDTEAFF
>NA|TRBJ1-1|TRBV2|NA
TGTGCCAGCAGTCCTCACCTCGTACAGGGCGGGACTGAAGCTTTCTTT
CASSPHLVQGGTEAFF
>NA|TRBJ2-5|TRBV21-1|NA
TGTGCCAGCACCTCAGGGGGCGAGGGGGAGACCCAGTACTTC
CASTSGGEGETQYF
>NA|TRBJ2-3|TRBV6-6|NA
TGTGCCAGCATTGGTGGGAAAAAACCAGGCGCAGATACGCAGTATTTT
CASIGGKKPGADTQYF
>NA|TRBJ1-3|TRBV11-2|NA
TGTGCCAGCAGCTTAAGGGGGGTCACGGAGGGAAACACCATATATTTT
CASSLRGVTEGNTIYF
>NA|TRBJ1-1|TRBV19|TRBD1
TGTGCCAGTAACTCAGCGTCAGGGGGCATTTTTATAAAAGCTTTCTTT
CASNSASGGIFIKAFF
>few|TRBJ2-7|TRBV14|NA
TGTGCCAGCAGCCAAGATCTTCGGAGGGAGCAGTACTTC
CASSQDLRREQYF
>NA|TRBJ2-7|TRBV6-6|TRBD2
TGTGCCAGCAGCCCCACCGGAGCGGGAGGCACCTACGAGCAGTACTTC
CASSPTGAGGTYEQYF
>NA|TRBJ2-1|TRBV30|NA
TGTGCCTGGAGTGGGCAGAGGATCAAGAATGAGCAGTTCTTC
CAWSGQRIKNEQFF
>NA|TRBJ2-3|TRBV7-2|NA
TGTGCCAGCAGCTTAGAACAAAACACAGATACGCAGTATTTT
CASSLEQNTDTQYF
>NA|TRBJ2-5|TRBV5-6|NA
TGTGCCAGCATCGGCCCGGGACGGAGACAAGAGACCCAGTACTTC
CASIGPGRRQETQYF
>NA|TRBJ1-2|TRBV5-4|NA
TGTGCCAGCAGCTTAGGGCAGAACTATGGCTACACCTTC
CASSLGQNYGYTF
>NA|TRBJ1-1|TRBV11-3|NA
TGTGCCAGCAGCTTAAGGGCCTCGAACACTGAAGCTTTCTTT
CASSLRASNTEAFF
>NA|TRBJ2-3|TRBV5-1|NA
TGCGCCAGCAGCTTGGAGGGACACTCCAGGACAGATACGCAGTATTTT
CASSLEGHSRTDTQYF
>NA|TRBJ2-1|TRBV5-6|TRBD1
TGTGCCAGCAGCGCTTCCGGGACAGGGAGGCTGGGTGAGCAGTTCTTC
CASSASGTGRLGEQFF
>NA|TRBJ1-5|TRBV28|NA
TGTGCCAGCAGTTTAAGCTTACGTAGCAATCAGCCCCAGCATTTT
CASSLSLRSNQPQHF
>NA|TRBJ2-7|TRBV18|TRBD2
TGTGCCAGCTCCCCGGGACTAGCGGAAACCTACGAGCAGTACTTC
CASSPGLAETYEQYF
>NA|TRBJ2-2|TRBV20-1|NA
TGCAGTGCCCAAGGGGCCGGGGAGCTGTTTTTT
CSAQGAGELFF
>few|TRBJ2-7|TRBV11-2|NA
TGTGCCAGCAGCTTAGCGGGTTCCGAGCAGTACTTC
CASSLAGSEQYF
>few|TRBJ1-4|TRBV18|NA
TGTGCCAGCTCACCCCGGGACCCACTATTCCCCACAGCTAATGAAAAACTGTTTTTT
CASSPRDPLFPTANEKLFF
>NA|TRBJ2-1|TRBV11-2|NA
TGTGCCAGCAGCTCAGGACGGGGAATGTATGAGCAGTTCTTC
CASSSGRGMYEQFF
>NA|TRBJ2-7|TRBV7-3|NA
TGTGCCAGCAGCCTAAACCCGGGATACCTTTACGAGCAGTACTTC
CASSLNPGYLYEQYF
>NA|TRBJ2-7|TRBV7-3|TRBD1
TGTGCCAGCAGCTTAATCCCTACAGGGGGCGAGCAGTACTTC
CASSLIPTGGEQYF
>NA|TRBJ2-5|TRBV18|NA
TGTGCCAGCTCCCTTGGGACTGCCGGAGAGACCCAGTACTTC
CASSLGTAGETQYF
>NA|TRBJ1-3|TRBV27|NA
TGTGCCAGCACCCACCTAGGGGGAACTGGAAACACCATATATTTT
CASTHLGGTGNTIYF
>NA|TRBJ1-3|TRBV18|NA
TGTGCCAGCTCACCGGGGGGACCTGGAAACACCATATATTTT
CASSPGGPGNTIYF